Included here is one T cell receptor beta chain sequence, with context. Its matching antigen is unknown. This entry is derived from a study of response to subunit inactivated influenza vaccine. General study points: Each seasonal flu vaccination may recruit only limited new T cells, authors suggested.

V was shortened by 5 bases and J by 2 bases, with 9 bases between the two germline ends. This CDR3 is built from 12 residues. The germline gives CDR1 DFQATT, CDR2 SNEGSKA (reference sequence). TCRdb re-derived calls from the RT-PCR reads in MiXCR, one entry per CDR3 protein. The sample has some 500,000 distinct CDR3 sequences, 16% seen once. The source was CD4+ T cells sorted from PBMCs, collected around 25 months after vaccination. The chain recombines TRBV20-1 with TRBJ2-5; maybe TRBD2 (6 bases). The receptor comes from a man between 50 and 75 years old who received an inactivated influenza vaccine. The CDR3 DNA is TGCAGTGCTCTAGCGTCGCAAGAGACCCAGTACTTC. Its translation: CSALASQETQYF.